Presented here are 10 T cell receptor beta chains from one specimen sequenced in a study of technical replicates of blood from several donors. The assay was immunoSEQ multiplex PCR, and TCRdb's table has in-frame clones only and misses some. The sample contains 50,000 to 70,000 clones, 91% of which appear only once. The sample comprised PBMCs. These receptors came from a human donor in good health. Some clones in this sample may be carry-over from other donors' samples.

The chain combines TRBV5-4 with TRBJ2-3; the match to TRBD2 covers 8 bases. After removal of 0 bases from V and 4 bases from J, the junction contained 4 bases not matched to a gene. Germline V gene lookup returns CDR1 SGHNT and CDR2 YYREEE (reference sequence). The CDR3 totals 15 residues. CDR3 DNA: TGTGCCAGCAGCTTGGTGCCGGGAGGGCCAGATACGCAGTATTTT. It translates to CASSLVPGGPDTQYF.

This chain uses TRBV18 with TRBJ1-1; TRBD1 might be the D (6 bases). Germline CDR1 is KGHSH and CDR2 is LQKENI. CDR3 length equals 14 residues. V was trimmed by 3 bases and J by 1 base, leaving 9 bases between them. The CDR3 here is CASSPQQGNTEAFF. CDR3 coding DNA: TGTGCCAGCTCACCGCAACAGGGGAACACTGAAGCTTTCTTT.

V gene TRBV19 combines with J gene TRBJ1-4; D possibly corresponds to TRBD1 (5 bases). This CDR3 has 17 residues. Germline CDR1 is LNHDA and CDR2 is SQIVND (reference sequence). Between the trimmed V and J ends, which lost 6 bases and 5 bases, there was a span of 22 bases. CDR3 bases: TGTGCCAGTAGCGACCCTAGGGGCCTGAAGTCGAATGAAAAACTGTTTTTT. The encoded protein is CASSDPRGLKSNEKLFF.

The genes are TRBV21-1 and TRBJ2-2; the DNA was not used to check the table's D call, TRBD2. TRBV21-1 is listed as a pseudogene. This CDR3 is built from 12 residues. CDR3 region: CASSKVYGELFF. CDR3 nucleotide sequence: TGTGCCAGCAGCAAAGTCTACGGGGAGCTGTTTTTT.

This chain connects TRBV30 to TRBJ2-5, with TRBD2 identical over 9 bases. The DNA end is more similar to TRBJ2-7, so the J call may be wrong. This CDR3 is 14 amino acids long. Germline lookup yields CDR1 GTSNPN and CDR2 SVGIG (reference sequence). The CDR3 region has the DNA TGTGCCTGGAGTGTAGGCGGGAGGGCCGACGAGCAGTACTTC. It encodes CAWSVGGRADEQYF.

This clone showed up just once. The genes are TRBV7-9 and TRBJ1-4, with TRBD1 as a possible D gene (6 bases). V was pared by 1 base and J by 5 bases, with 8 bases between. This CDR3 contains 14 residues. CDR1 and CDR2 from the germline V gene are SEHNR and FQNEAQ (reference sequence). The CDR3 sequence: CASSLDQGNEKLFF. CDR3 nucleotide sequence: TGTGCCAGCAGCTTAGACCAGGGGAATGAAAAACTGTTTTTT.

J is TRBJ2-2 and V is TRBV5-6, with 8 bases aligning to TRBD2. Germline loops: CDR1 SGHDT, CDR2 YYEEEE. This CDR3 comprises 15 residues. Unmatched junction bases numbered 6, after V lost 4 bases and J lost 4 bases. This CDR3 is CASSPPTSGTGELFF. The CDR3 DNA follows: TGTGCCAGCAGCCCCCCCACTAGCGGCACCGGGGAGCTGTTTTTT.

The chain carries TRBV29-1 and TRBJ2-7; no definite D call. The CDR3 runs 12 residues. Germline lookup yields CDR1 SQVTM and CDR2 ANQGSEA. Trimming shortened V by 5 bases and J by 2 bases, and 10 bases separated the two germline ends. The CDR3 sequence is CSVREPPYEQYF. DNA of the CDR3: TGCAGCGTTCGAGAACCACCCTACGAGCAGTACTTC.

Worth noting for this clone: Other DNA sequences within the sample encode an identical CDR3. The CDR3 nucleotides are TGCGCCAGCAGCTTGGCGGGATTGGGCACAGATACGCAGTATTTT. It yields the protein CASSLAGLGTDTQYF. The J gene is TRBJ2-3, the V gene TRBV5-1, with D maybe TRBD2 (5 bases). V was shortened by 0 bases and J by 1 base, with 9 bases between the two germline ends. CDR1 and CDR2 (germline): SGHRS, YFSETQ. The CDR3 has 15 residues.

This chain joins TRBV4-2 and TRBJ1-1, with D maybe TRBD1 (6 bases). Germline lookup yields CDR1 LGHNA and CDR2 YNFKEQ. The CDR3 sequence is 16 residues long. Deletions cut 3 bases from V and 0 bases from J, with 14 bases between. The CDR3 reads CASSQDRGALNTEAFF. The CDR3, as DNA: TGTGCCAGCAGCCAGGACCGGGGGGCACTGAACACTGAAGCTTTCTTT.